This T cell receptor (beta chain) comes out of a study of cytomegalovirus exposure and HLA in healthy donors. The germline gives CDR1 MDHEN, CDR2 SYDVKM. The V gene end was trimmed by 6 bases and the J gene end by 3 bases; junction bases not matched to a gene: 9. This CDR3 has 16 residues. 13 Jbeta primers and 60 Vbeta primers were used for the PCR. Profiled with immunoSEQ multiplex PCR; TCRdb holds only in-frame clones, not every one. The sample contains 90,000 to 150,000 clones, 70% to 75% of which appear only once. J is TRBJ1-2 and V is TRBV28; 11 nucleotides align to TRBD1. The TCR comes from a middle-aged woman in good health and CMV-seronegative. The sample taken for sequencing was PBMCs. The CDR3 spells CASRPNPGQGDYGYTF. As DNA, the CDR3 is TGTGCCAGCAGGCCGAATCCGGGACAGGGGGACTATGGCTACACCTTC.